What follows is one TCR beta chain and its context. Per the germline V gene, CDR1 is MNHEY and CDR2 is SVGEGT. V gave up 1 base and J gave up 9 bases, with 7 bases separating them. The CDR3 is 12 residues long. This entry belongs to a study of blood T cell repertoires in COVID-19. The protocol was immunoSEQ multiplex PCR, while the TCRdb copy is restricted to in-frame clones and leaves out a portion. This repertoire shows fewer than 400,000 clones, 85% to 90% found once; its top ten account for 1.7%. The chain has TRBV6-2 or TRBV6-3 and TRBJ2-1; D is possibly TRBD2 (6 bases). Sequences were obtained from PBMCs or T cells enriched from blood (not recorded which). This TCR came from a woman in her twenties or thirties who had recovered from COVID-19. CDR3 coding DNA: TGTGCCAGCAGTTACTTGCGGGGTGAGCAGTTCTTC. It translates to CASSYLRGEQFF.